This passage covers 19 T cell receptor beta chains from one sample sequenced in a study of cytomegalovirus exposure and HLA in healthy donors. The PCR contained 60 Vbeta and 13 Jbeta primers. Sequencing used immunoSEQ multiplex PCR; TCRdb keeps in-frame clones, though not all of them. Among about 160,000 clones listed, 65% to 70% were seen once. The specimen was PBMCs. Receptor source: a young woman in good health and CMV-seropositive.

In this sample, this clone turned up a few times. The genes are TRBV30 and TRBJ1-2; tentatively, D is TRBD1 (6 bases). The length of the CDR3 is 13 residues. V dropped 1 base and J dropped 4 bases, with 10 bases sitting between them. CDR1 GTSNPN and CDR2 SVGIG come from the germline V gene (reference sequence). CDR3 nucleotide sequence: TGTGCCTGGAGTGCAACAGGGAGCTATGGCTACACCTTC. Protein sequence: CAWSATGSYGYTF.

V is TRBV28 and J is TRBJ2-5; 7 bases map to TRBD2. In germline, CDR1 is MDHEN, CDR2 SYDVKM. This CDR3 is built from 11 residues. V shed 8 bases and J 4 bases; nucleotides not matched to a gene: 1. CDR3 amino acids: CASLAGETQYF. The CDR3 nucleotides are TGTGCCAGCTTAGCGGGAGAGACCCAGTACTTC.

The chain has TRBV21-1 and TRBJ2-1; TRBD2 reflects the table's D call only, with no check against the DNA. TRBV21-1 is given as a pseudogene. The CDR3 is 18 residues long. The CDR3 coding sequence is TGTGCCAGCCCTCGGCGGGAGGCCTTTTTTTCTTTTTACAATGAGCAGTTCTTC. This sequence encodes CASPRREAFFSFYNEQFF.

This chain uses TRBV6-1 with TRBJ1-2, with a weak D call TRBD1 (5 bases). V lost 4 bases to trimming and J lost 4 bases, with 10 bases between them. The germline gives CDR1 MNHNS, CDR2 SASEGT. CDR3 length: 13 residues. The CDR3 loop reads CASSGDSTYGYTF. Written as DNA, the CDR3 is TGTGCCAGCAGTGGCGACAGCACCTATGGCTACACCTTC.

The genes are TRBV30 and TRBJ2-7, with 7 bases fitting TRBD2. This CDR3 is 12 amino acids long. The germline gives CDR1 GTSNPN, CDR2 SVGIG (reference sequence). V dropped 3 bases and J dropped 7; count of bases not matched to a gene: 6. In DNA form, the CDR3 reads TGTGCCTGGAGCGGCGGGAGAGGGGAGCAGTACTTC. The encoded protein is CAWSGGRGEQYF.

Only one count was recorded for this clone. The chain links TRBV7-2 to TRBJ2-3, with D unresolved. This CDR3 spans 13 amino acids. V lost 5 bases to trimming and J lost 5 bases, with 11 bases between them. Per the germline V gene, CDR1 is SGHTA and CDR2 is FQGNSA. CDR3: CASSQIARDTQYF. CDR3 bases: TGTGCCAGCAGCCAAATAGCAAGAGATACGCAGTATTTT.

The J gene is TRBJ2-1, the V gene TRBV20-1; possible D gene TRBD2, 6 bases. The V and J ends lost 4 bases and 12 bases respectively, with 13 bases between them. The CDR3 runs to 11 residues. Per the germline V gene, CDR1 is DFQATT and CDR2 is SNEGSKA (reference sequence). The CDR3 reads CSATSVRVQFF. The CDR3 nucleotides read TGCAGTGCTACTAGCGTCCGGGTGCAGTTCTTC.

Written as DNA, the CDR3 is TGTGCCAGCAGTTTATCCCGCGGAGGAGAGACCCAGTACTTC. Protein: CASSLSRGGETQYF. V and J are TRBV27 and TRBJ2-5; D is perhaps TRBD2 (5 bases). The ends were cut back, 0 bases at V and 4 bases at J, with 9 bases in the middle. The germline CDR1 and CDR2 sequences are MNHEY and SMNVEV (reference sequence). The CDR3 is 14 amino acids.

The chain employs TRBV6-5 and TRBJ2-6; tentatively, D is TRBD1 (5 bases). The CDR3 consists of 16 residues. Germline V gene data show CDR1 as MNHEY and CDR2 as SVGAGI. V was clipped by 2 bases and J by 2 bases, with 10 bases between them. The CDR3 region has the DNA TGTGCCAGCAGTTACCACAGGCCCGCTGGGGCCAACGTCCTGACTTTC. As protein: CASSYHRPAGANVLTF.

The CDR3 loop reads CASSGDNFYEQYF. The CDR3 DNA follows: TGCGCCAGCAGCGGGGACAATTTCTACGAGCAGTACTTC. The V gene is TRBV5-1, the J gene TRBJ2-5, with TRBD1 as a possible D gene (6 bases). With the DNA end fitting TRBJ2-7 better, the J assignment may be wrong. CDR3 length equals 13 residues. Germline V gene lookup returns CDR1 SGHRS and CDR2 YFSETQ.

This chain connects TRBV2 to TRBJ1-1, with D hard to call. With 7 bases removed from V and 4 bases from J, the gap between germline ends came to 13 bases. CDR3 length: 13 residues. The germline CDR1 and CDR2 sequences are SNHLY and FYNNEI. CDR3 in amino acids: CASKRGRSTEAFF. CDR3 DNA sequence: TGTGCCAGCAAGAGAGGGAGATCCACTGAAGCTTTCTTT.

With respect to this clone: At one boundary the junction diverges from the germline segment, which might be a read error. The gene calls are TRBV19 and TRBJ1-1; D uncertain. Germline V gene lookup returns CDR1 LNHDA and CDR2 SQIVND (reference sequence). This CDR3 comprises 13 residues. CDR3 sequence (DNA): TGTGCCAGTAGTATCGTCGCGGGCCAGATCCTCAGTTTT. Its translation: CASSIVAGQILSF.

V and J are TRBV7-9 and TRBJ2-1; possible D gene TRBD1, 6 bases. V lost 5 bases and J 1 base, leaving 15 bases between the germline ends. The V gene's germline CDR1 is SEHNR and CDR2 FQNEAQ (reference sequence). The CDR3 sequence is 16 residues long. CDR3 sequence: CASSLSRGSSYNEQFF. In DNA, the CDR3 is TGTGCCAGCAGCCTCAGCAGGGGTTCGTCCTACAATGAGCAGTTCTTC.

This chain links TRBV19 with TRBJ2-1; a weak D match, TRBD2 (6 bases). V was shortened by 1 base and J by 8 bases, with 15 bases between the two germline ends. The CDR3 loop spans 15 amino acids. Per germline, CDR1 LNHDA and CDR2 SQIVND (reference sequence). This chain's CDR3 is CASSIGGIGQDEQFF. The CDR3 coding sequence is TGTGCCAGTAGTATAGGCGGGATTGGTCAGGATGAGCAGTTCTTC.

J is TRBJ2-5 and V is TRBV5-1, with 8 positions matching TRBD1. Germline CDR1 reads SGHRS; CDR2 reads YFSETQ. With 4 bases clipped from V and 4 bases from J, the junction kept 3 bases outside the gene matches. The CDR3 spans 13 residues. The chain's CDR3 is CASSIGQGETQYF. The CDR3 DNA is TGCGCCAGCAGCATCGGACAGGGAGAGACCCAGTACTTC.

The gene calls are TRBV7-9 and TRBJ2-5; no firm D call. The CDR3 length is 14 residues. In germline, CDR1 is SEHNR, CDR2 FQNEAQ (reference sequence). Deletions cut 4 bases from V and 5 bases from J, with 14 bases between. The CDR3 DNA sequence: TGTGCCAGCAGCTATCTTAGTTCCCGGGAGACCCAGTACTTC. Its protein is CASSYLSSRETQYF.

The rearrangement joins TRBV27 to TRBJ2-6; TRBD1 is a possible D gene (7 bases). The CDR3 loop spans 15 amino acids. The ends were cut back, 6 bases at V and 3 bases at J, with 12 bases in the middle. Germline CDR1 MNHEY, CDR2 SMNVEV (reference sequence). The CDR3 sequence: CASSYQGGGANVLTF. The CDR3 coding sequence is TGTGCCAGCAGCTATCAGGGGGGTGGGGCCAACGTCCTGACTTTC.

The chain combines TRBV19 with TRBJ1-2, with D possibly being TRBD1 (6 bases). The V gene lost 8 bases and the J gene lost 8 bases, with 18 bases spanning the gap. Per the germline V gene, CDR1 is LNHDA and CDR2 is SQIVND (reference sequence). The CDR3 runs 13 residues. CDR3 in amino acids: CASGRGRGGGYTF. In DNA form, the CDR3 reads TGTGCCAGTGGCCGGGGGCGCGGGGGAGGCTACACCTTC.

This clone was seen a few times. V gene TRBV15 combines with J gene TRBJ1-1; D is ambiguous. Trimming removed 0 bases at V and 11 bases at J, with 19 bases between. Germline CDR1 LNHNV, CDR2 YYDKDF (reference sequence). CDR3 length: 15 residues. In nucleotides, the CDR3 is TGTGCCACCAGCAGAGATAGGGTCTTGCGGGGAACGGCTTTCTTT. Translation gives CATSRDRVLRGTAFF.